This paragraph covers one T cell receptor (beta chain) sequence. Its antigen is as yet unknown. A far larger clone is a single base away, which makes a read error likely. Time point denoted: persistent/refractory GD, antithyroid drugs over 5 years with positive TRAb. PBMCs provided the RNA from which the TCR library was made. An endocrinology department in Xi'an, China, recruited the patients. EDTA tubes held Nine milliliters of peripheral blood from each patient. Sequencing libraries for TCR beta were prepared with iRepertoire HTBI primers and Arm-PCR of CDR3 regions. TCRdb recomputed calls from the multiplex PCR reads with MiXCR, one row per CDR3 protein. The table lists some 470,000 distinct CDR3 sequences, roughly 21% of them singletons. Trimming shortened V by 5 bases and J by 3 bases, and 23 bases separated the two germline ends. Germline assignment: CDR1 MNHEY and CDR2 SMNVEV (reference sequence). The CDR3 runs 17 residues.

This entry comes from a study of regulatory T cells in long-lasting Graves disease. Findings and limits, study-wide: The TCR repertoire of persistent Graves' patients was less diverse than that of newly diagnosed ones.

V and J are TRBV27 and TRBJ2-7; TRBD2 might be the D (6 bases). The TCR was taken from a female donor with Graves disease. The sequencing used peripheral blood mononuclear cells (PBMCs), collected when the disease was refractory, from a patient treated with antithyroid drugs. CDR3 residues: CASSPSRLGWGGYEQYF. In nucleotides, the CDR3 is TGTGCCAGCAGTCCAAGCCGGCTGGGATGGGGAGGCTACGAGCAGTACTTC.